This T cell receptor (beta chain) came from a study of T-cell reconstitution after alpha-beta-depleted transplantation in children. Regarding the study as a whole: The origin of high day-60 TCRbeta diversity in some patients lay in surviving recipient T cells and thymic progenitors. Reportedly, alpha-beta T cells present about two months post-transplant originated from several hundred expanded clones of graft origin. Newly generated T cells supplied most T-cell counts and diversity one year post-transplant.

This CDR3 comprises 12 residues. Germline V gene sequence: CDR1 DFQATT, CDR2 SNEGSKA (reference sequence). The germline V and J ends were trimmed by 1 base and 7 bases, with 10 bases remaining between them. Unique molecular identifiers were incorporated when the TCRbeta library was constructed. TCRdb itself ran the PCR reads through MiXCR, one entry per CDR3 protein. The table has 100,000 or so distinct CDR3 sequences, about a sixth seen once; the top ten hold around 19%. Regarding this clonotype: Its antigen is currently unknown.

The source material was PBMCs, mostly from graft donor cells, sampled 180 days after TCRalphabeta/CD19-depleted stem cell transplant. The receptor was isolated from a male patient aged 2-10 years who had a stem cell transplant for acute lymphoblastic leukemia, so the T cells may come from the graft donor. The chain has TRBV20-1 and TRBJ1-1; unclear D gene. CDR3: CSARVGKIEAFF. The CDR3 DNA follows: TGCAGTGCTAGAGTTGGAAAGATTGAAGCTTTCTTT.